The 28 T cell receptor beta chains presented below share a single source sample, sequenced in a study of cytotoxic CD8 clonotypes in ibrutinib-treated CLL. The protocol was immunoSEQ multiplex PCR, while the TCRdb copy is restricted to in-frame clones and leaves out a portion. The sample carries some 200,000 clones, roughly 77% recorded once. The sequences come from PBMCs, collected after 12 months of ibrutinib treatment. The receptors here all came from a human donor with chronic lymphocytic leukemia.

V and J are TRBV28 and TRBJ2-7; D ambiguous. CDR1 is MDHEN, CDR2 SYDVKM, per germline. The CDR3 consists of 16 residues. V dropped 2 bases and J dropped 0 bases, with 14 bases sitting between them. CDR3 nucleotide sequence: TGTGCCAGCAGTTTAATGGTGGGCCGATCCTCCTACGAGCAGTACTTC. Translated: CASSLMVGRSSYEQYF.

The chain has TRBV7-3 and TRBJ2-7, with D perhaps assigned TRBD1 or TRBD2 (6 bases each). Trimming removed 2 bases from V and 2 bases from J, with 10 bases in between. The CDR3 totals 14 residues. Per germline, CDR1 SGHTA and CDR2 FQGTGA. The CDR3 region is CASSLSGGPYEQYF. The CDR3 region has the DNA TGTGCCAGCAGCTTATCTGGGGGGCCCTACGAGCAGTACTTC.

The rearrangement links TRBV30 to TRBJ1-3; D ambiguous. V was pared by 4 bases and J by 3 bases, with 13 bases between. There are 14 residues in the CDR3. CDR1 is GTSNPN, CDR2 SVGIG, per germline (reference sequence). In DNA form, the CDR3 reads TGTGCCTGGAATGATGGGATCGGTGGAAACACCATATATTTT. Protein product: CAWNDGIGGNTIYF.

The table lists this clone with a count of one. V gene TRBV7-2 combines with J gene TRBJ2-7, with 9 bases lining up with TRBD2. Germline V gives CDR1 SGHTA, CDR2 FQGNSA. The CDR3 has 15 amino acids. J lost 0 bases, V lost 5 bases, and 5 bases had no gene match. In DNA form, the CDR3 reads TGTGCCAGCAGCGTCGTTAGCGGGAGCTCCTACGAGCAGTACTTC. This translates into CASSVVSGSSYEQYF.

Only a few counts were recorded for this clone. The gene calls are TRBV7-3 and TRBJ2-5, with 8 positions matching TRBD2. After removal of 5 bases from V and 3 bases from J, the junction contained 8 bases not matched to a gene. CDR1 SGHTA and CDR2 FQGTGA come from the germline V gene. CDR3 length: 15 residues. This CDR3 reads CASSPYSGSEETQYF. Written as DNA, the CDR3 is TGTGCCAGCAGCCCCTACAGCGGGAGTGAAGAGACCCAGTACTTC.

The J gene is TRBJ2-5, the V gene TRBV5-1; 8 positions agree with TRBD1. From germline, CDR1 is SGHRS and CDR2 YFSETQ. V shed 2 bases and J 9 bases; nucleotides not matched to a gene: 15. The CDR3 covers 16 residues. CDR3 nucleotides: TGCGCCAGCAGCTTAACAGGGGGTCGACAACAAGGAGCCCAGTACTTC. Translation: CASSLTGGRQQGAQYF.

The chain employs TRBV11-2 and TRBJ1-2; D might be TRBD1 (6 bases). The CDR3 sequence is 13 residues long. Germline V gene sequence: CDR1 SGHAT, CDR2 FQNNGV. The V gene lost 1 base and the J gene lost 7 bases, with 10 bases spanning the gap. Here the CDR3 DNA reads TGTGCCAGCAGCTTAGCCACGACAGGTGGCTACACCTTC. Translating gives CASSLATTGGYTF. The complete variable domain, with remaining parts taken from reference TRBV11-2 and TRBJ1-2, reads EAGVAQSPRYKIIEKRQSVAFWCNPISGHATLYWYQQILGQGPKLLIQFQNNGVVDDSQLPKDRFSAERLKGVDSTLKIQPAKLEDSAVYLCASSLATTGGYTFGSGTRLTVV.

The rearrangement links TRBV6-5 to TRBJ1-3, with D hard to call. Germline V gene sequence: CDR1 MNHEY, CDR2 SVGAGI. The CDR3 is 12 amino acids. V dropped 6 bases and J dropped 0 bases, with 3 bases sitting between them. CDR3 sequence: CASRSSGNTIYF. The DNA for the CDR3 is TGTGCCAGCAGGAGCTCTGGAAACACCATATATTTT.

The chain couples TRBV7-2 to TRBJ2-5; 9 nucleotides line up with TRBD2. CDR3 size: 15 residues. J gave up 5 bases and V 3 bases, and 7 bases lay outside the gene matches. Germline loops: CDR1 SGHTA, CDR2 FQGNSA. The CDR3 is CASSFGGGAGETQYF. The CDR3 coding sequence is TGTGCCAGCAGCTTTGGCGGGGGGGCCGGGGAGACCCAGTACTTC.

The CDR3 reads CASKQGAGTDTQYF. The CDR3 DNA sequence: TGCGCCAGCAAACAGGGGGCAGGCACAGATACGCAGTATTTT. J is TRBJ2-3 and V is TRBV5-1, with 9 bases fitting TRBD1. CDR1 is SGHRS, CDR2 YFSETQ, per germline. Germline trimming cut 6 bases from V and 1 base from J; bases unmatched to any gene: 3. The CDR3 totals 14 residues.

In this sample, this clone turned up a few times. This chain connects TRBV4-3 to TRBJ2-1; D possibly corresponds to TRBD2 (6 bases). The germline V and J ends were trimmed by 1 base and 2 bases, with 9 bases remaining between them. Germline CDR1 is LGHNA and CDR2 is YSLEER. The CDR3 loop spans 15 amino acids. Here the CDR3 DNA reads TGCGCCAGCAGCCAAGGGGGGAGGACCTACAATGAGCAGTTCTTC. Its translation is CASSQGGRTYNEQFF.

This clone was seen many times. The chain is built from TRBV7-8 and TRBJ1-5, with D uncertain. V gave up 1 base and J gave up 8 bases, with 15 bases separating them. The CDR3 covers 15 residues. Per germline, CDR1 SGHVS and CDR2 FQNEAQ. CDR3 bases: TGTGCCAGCAGCTTAGTGGAGGCGGGTCGGGAGCCCCAGCATTTT. Its translation: CASSLVEAGREPQHF.

The chain is built from TRBV13 and TRBJ2-7; 9 nucleotides match TRBD1. Looked up from germline, CDR1 is PRHDT and CDR2 is FYEKMQ (reference sequence). Trimming removed 4 bases from V and 5 bases from J; junction bases left unmatched: 3. This CDR3 has 13 residues. CDR3 sequence reads: CASSSQGAHEQYF. For the CDR3, the DNA is TGTGCCAGCAGCTCACAGGGGGCGCACGAGCAGTACTTC.

The chain combines TRBV4-3 with TRBJ2-1; D unclear. CDR3 length equals 13 residues. The V gene's germline CDR1 is LGHNA and CDR2 YSLEER. The V gene lost 0 bases and the J gene lost 9 bases, with 9 bases spanning the gap. Here the CDR3 reads CASSQDSVAEQFF. CDR3 in DNA: TGCGCCAGCAGCCAAGATTCCGTCGCTGAGCAGTTCTTC.

The chain employs TRBV6-5 and TRBJ2-5; 7 bases are a match to TRBD1. The ends lost 7 bases at V and 1 base at J; junction bases unmatched: 3. The CDR3 contains 13 residues. Germline V gene sequence: CDR1 MNHEY, CDR2 SVGAGI. As DNA, the CDR3 is TGTGCCAGCAAACCAGGGGGCCAAGAGACCCAGTACTTC. This encodes CASKPGGQETQYF.

V is TRBV29-1 and J is TRBJ1-1, with D possibly TRBD1 on 6 matching bases. CDR3 length: 13 amino acids. Looked up from germline, CDR1 is SQVTM and CDR2 is ANQGSEA. Between the trimmed V and J ends, which lost 4 bases and 1 base, there was a span of 10 bases. The CDR3 loop is CSVANRANTEAFF. CDR3 bases: TGCAGCGTTGCCAACAGGGCGAACACTGAAGCTTTCTTT.

The V and J genes are TRBV6-6 and TRBJ2-1, with 7 positions matching TRBD1. V gave up 6 bases and J gave up 6 bases; unmatched junction bases: 11. CDR1 MNHNY and CDR2 SVGAGI come from the germline V gene (reference sequence). The CDR3 loop spans 15 amino acids. The chain's CDR3 is CASSRDSPPTNEQFF. CDR3 coding DNA: TGTGCCAGCAGCCGGGACAGCCCTCCCACCAATGAGCAGTTCTTC.

The V gene is TRBV11-2, the J gene TRBJ2-7; weak D call: TRBD1 (6 bases). The CDR3 is 14 residues long. Trimming pared 5 bases from V and 6 bases from J, leaving 17 bases between. Germline-derived CDR1 and CDR2 are SGHAT and FQNNGV. As DNA, the CDR3 is TGTGCCAGCAGCAGAACCGGGACACTGCGCGAGCAGTACTTC. Translating it yields CASSRTGTLREQYF.

The chain couples TRBV12-5 to TRBJ2-1; D tentatively reads TRBD1 or TRBD2 (5 bases each). The V and J ends lost 3 bases and 7 bases respectively, with 10 bases between them. CDR3 length: 13 amino acids. Germline V gene lookup returns CDR1 LGHNT and CDR2 FRNRAP. CDR3 coding DNA: TGTGCTAGTGGTTTCACCGGGACGAATGAGCAGTTCTTC. The encoded protein is CASGFTGTNEQFF.

The J gene is TRBJ1-2, the V gene TRBV7-3; D not certain. Looked up from germline, CDR1 is SGHTA and CDR2 is FQGTGA. Trimming removed 0 bases at V and 8 bases at J, with 10 bases between. The CDR3 loop spans 13 amino acids. The CDR3 is CASSLTGSSGYTF. In DNA, the CDR3 is TGTGCCAGCAGCTTAACTGGCTCGTCAGGCTACACCTTC.

This chain joins TRBV2 and TRBJ1-4; possibly TRBD1 for D (5 bases). The CDR3 has 14 residues. The germline gives CDR1 SNHLY, CDR2 FYNNEI. The V end was cut by 7 bases, the J end by 0 bases, with 9 bases between. The CDR3 protein is CASKRGSTNEKLFF. CDR3 DNA sequence: TGTGCCAGCAAAAGGGGCTCAACTAATGAAAAACTGTTTTTT.

The sample holds a few counts of this clone. The J gene is TRBJ1-1, the V gene TRBV9, with no clear D. The CDR3 runs 12 residues. Germline assignment: CDR1 SGDLS and CDR2 YYNGEE. The V and J ends lost 3 bases and 0 bases respectively, with 3 bases between them. The CDR3 bases are TGTGCCAGCAGCGGTATGAACACTGAAGCTTTCTTT. The encoded protein is CASSGMNTEAFF.

The J gene is TRBJ2-1, the V gene TRBV15, with D hard to call. The CDR3 runs 15 residues. The V gene lost 0 bases and the J gene lost 6 bases, with 12 bases spanning the gap. Germline V gives CDR1 LNHNV, CDR2 YYDKDF (reference sequence). This chain's CDR3 is CATSRESHSTNEQFF. CDR3 nucleotide sequence: TGTGCCACCAGCAGAGAGTCGCACTCAACCAATGAGCAGTTCTTC.

The V and J genes are TRBV5-1 and TRBJ1-6; 8 nucleotides match TRBD1. Germline V CDR1 and CDR2: SGHRS, YFSETQ. The CDR3 has 17 amino acids. V was pared by 4 bases and J by 2 bases, with 8 bases of the junction left unmatched. For the CDR3, the DNA is TGCGCCAGCAGCCAAGGACAGGGCTTCCCCTATAATTCACCCCTCCACTTT. Protein product: CASSQGQGFPYNSPLHF.

The rearrangement links TRBV7-6 to TRBJ2-1; tentatively, D is TRBD2 (5 bases). Looked up from germline, CDR1 is SGHVS and CDR2 is FNYEAQ. CDR3 length equals 15 residues. V was trimmed by 5 bases and J by 8 bases, leaving 19 bases between them. The CDR3 DNA reads TGTGCCAGCAGCCCGCGGACTCCATTAAGGGATGAGCAGTTCTTC. Protein: CASSPRTPLRDEQFF.

The gene calls are TRBV7-2 and TRBJ1-2; D is undetermined. Germline V gene sequence: CDR1 SGHTA, CDR2 FQGNSA. This CDR3 is 12 amino acids long. Trimming removed 6 bases from V and 4 bases from J, with 9 bases in between. This CDR3 is CASSPQSYGYTF. The CDR3 DNA reads as TGTGCCAGCAGTCCACAGTCCTATGGCTACACCTTC.

The gene calls are TRBV6-5 and TRBJ2-1; a weak D match, TRBD2 (6 bases). Germline loops: CDR1 MNHEY, CDR2 SVGAGI. The CDR3 consists of 11 residues. Deletions cut 8 bases from V and 8 bases from J, with 10 bases between. Written as DNA, the CDR3 is TGTGCCAGCGCGAGGAGGGATGAGCAGTTCTTC. It is translated as CASARRDEQFF.

The rearrangement joins TRBV23-1 to TRBJ2-7; 10 bases map to TRBD1. TRBV23-1 is labeled an ORF, and its function is uncertain. J was trimmed by 1 base and V by 6 bases; bases with no gene match: 3. CDR3 length: 14 residues. The CDR3 spells CASRPGQGSYEQYF. CDR3 nucleotide sequence: TGCGCCAGCAGGCCGGGACAGGGGTCCTACGAGCAGTACTTC.